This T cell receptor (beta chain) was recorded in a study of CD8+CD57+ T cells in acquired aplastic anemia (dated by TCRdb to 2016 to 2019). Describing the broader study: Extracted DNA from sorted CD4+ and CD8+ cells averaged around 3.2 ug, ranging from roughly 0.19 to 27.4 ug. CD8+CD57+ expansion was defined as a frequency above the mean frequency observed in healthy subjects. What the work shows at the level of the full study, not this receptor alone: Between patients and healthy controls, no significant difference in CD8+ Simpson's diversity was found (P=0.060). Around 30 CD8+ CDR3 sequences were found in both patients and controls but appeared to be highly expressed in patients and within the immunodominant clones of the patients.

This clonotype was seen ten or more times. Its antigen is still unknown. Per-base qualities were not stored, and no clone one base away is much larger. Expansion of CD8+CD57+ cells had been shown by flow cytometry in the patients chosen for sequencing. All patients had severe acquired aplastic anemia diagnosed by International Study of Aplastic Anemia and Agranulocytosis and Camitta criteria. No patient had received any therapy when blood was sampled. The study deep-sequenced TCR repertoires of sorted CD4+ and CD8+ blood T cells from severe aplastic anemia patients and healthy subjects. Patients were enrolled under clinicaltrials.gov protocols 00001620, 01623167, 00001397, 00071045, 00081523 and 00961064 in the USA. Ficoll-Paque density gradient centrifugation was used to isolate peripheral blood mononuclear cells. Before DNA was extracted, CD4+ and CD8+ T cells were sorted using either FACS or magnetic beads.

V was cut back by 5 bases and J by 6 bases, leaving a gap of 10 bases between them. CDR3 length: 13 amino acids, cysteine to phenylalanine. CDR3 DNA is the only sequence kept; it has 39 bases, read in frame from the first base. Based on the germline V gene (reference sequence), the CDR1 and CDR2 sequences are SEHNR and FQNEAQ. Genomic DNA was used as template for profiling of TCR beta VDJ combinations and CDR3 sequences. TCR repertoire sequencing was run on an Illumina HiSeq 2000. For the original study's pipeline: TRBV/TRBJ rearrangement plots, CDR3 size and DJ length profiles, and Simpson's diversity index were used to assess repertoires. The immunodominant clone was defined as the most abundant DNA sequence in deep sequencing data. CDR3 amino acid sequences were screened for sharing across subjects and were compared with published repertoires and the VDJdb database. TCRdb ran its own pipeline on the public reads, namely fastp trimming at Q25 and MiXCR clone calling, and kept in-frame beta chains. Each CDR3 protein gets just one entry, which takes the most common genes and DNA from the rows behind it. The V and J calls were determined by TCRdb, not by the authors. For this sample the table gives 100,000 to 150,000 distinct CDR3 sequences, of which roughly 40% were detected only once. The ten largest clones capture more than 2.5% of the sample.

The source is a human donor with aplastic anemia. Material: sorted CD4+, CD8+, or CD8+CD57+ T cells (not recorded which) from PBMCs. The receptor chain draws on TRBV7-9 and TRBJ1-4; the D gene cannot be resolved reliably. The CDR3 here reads CASSQVQYEKLFF. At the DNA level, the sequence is TGTGCCAGCAGCCAAGTCCAGTATGAAAAACTGTTTTTT. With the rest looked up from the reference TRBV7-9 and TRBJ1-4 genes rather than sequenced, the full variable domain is DTGVSQNPRHKITKRGQNVTFRCDPISEHNRLYWYRQTLGQGPEFLTYFQNEAQLEKSRLLSDRFSAERPKGSFSTLEIQRTEQGDSAMYLCASSQVQYEKLFFGSGTQLSVL.